The present T cell receptor beta chain was sequenced within a study of cytomegalovirus exposure and HLA in healthy donors. The germline V and J ends were trimmed by 4 bases and 3 bases, with 16 bases remaining between them. Looked up from germline, CDR1 is MNHNS and CDR2 is SASEGT. The CDR3 consists of 17 residues. The study ran its PCR with 60 Vbeta and 13 Jbeta primers. The assay was immunoSEQ multiplex PCR, and TCRdb's table has in-frame clones only and misses some. The data hold 100,000 to 150,000 clones, with about two thirds observed a single time. This chain uses TRBV6-1 with TRBJ1-6; perhaps TRBD1 as D (6 bases). The sequence derives from a man aged 60 to 69 in good health and CMV-seropositive. The specimen sequenced was PBMCs. This CDR3 reads CASSGWDTGSYNSPLHF. The CDR3 DNA follows: TGTGCCAGCAGTGGCTGGGACACAGGGAGCTATAATTCACCCCTCCACTTT.